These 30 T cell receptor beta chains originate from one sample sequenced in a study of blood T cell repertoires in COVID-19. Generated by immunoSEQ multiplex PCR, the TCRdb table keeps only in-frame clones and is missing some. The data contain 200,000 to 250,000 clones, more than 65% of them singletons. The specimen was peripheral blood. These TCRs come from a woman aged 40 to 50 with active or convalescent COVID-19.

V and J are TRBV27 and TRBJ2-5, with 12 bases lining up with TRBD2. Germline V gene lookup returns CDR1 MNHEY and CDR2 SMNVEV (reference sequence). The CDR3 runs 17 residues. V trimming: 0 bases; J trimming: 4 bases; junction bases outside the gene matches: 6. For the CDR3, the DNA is TGTGCCAGCAGTTTATCCAGACTAGCGGGGGCTCGAGAGACCCAGTACTTC. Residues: CASSLSRLAGARETQYF.

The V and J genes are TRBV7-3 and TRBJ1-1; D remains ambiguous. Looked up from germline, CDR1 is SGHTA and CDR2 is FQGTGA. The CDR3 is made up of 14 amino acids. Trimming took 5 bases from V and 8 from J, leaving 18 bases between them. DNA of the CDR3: TGTGCCAGCAGCCCTACCAACAGTAAGATCGAAGCTTTCTTT. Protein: CASSPTNSKIEAFF.

The DNA of the CDR3 is TGTGCCAGCAGGCAGGGACAGAGTAGCACAGATACGCAGTATTTT. This encodes CASRQGQSSTDTQYF. This chain joins TRBV28 and TRBJ2-3; TRBD1 aligns across 7 bases. CDR3 length: 15 amino acids. The germline CDR1 and CDR2 sequences are MDHEN and SYDVKM. V dropped 6 bases and J dropped 0; count of bases not matched to a gene: 6.

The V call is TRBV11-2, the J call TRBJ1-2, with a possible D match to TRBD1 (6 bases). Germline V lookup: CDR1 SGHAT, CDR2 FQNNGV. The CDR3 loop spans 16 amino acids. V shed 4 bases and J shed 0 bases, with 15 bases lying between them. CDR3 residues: CASSYRDKVANYGYTF. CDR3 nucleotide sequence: TGTGCCAGCAGCTACCGGGACAAGGTCGCTAACTATGGCTACACCTTC.

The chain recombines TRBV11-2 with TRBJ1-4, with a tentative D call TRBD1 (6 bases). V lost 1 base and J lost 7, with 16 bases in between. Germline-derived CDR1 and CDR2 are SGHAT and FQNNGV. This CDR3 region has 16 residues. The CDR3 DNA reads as TGTGCCAGCAGCTTAGCGGTCGGGGGGCAGGGTGAAAAACTGTTTTTT. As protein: CASSLAVGGQGEKLFF. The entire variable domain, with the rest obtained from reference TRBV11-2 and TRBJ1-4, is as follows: EAGVAQSPRYKIIEKRQSVAFWCNPISGHATLYWYQQILGQGPKLLIQFQNNGVVDDSQLPKDRFSAERLKGVDSTLKIQPAKLEDSAVYLCASSLAVGGQGEKLFFGSGTQLSVL.

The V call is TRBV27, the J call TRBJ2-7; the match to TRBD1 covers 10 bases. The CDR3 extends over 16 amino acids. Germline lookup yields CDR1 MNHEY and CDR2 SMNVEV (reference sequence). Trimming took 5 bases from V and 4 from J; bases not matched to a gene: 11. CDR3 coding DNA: TGTGCCAGCAGTCCACTATCCGGGACAGGGGTTTACGAGCAGTACTTC. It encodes CASSPLSGTGVYEQYF.

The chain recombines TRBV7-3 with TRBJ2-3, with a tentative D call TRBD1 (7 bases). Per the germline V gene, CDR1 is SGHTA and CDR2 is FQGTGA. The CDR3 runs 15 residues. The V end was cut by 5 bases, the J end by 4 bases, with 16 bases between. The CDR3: CASSPQGGHPDTQYF. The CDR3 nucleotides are TGTGCCAGCAGCCCTCAGGGGGGCCATCCAGATACGCAGTATTTT.

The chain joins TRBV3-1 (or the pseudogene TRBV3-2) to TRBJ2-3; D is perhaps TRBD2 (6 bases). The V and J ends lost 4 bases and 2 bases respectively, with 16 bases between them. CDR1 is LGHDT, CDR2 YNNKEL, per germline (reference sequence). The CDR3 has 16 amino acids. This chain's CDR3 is CASSPGTRTLTDTQYF. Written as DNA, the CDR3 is TGTGCCAGCAGCCCAGGGACTCGAACCCTCACAGATACGCAGTATTTT.

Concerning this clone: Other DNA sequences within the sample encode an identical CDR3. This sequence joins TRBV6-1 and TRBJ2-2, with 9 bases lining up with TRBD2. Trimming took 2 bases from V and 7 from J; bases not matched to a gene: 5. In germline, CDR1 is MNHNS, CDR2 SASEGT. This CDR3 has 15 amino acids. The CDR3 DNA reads TGTGCCAGCAGTGAACGGCGGGGGGGCCGCGGGGAGCTGTTTTTT. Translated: CASSERRGGRGELFF.

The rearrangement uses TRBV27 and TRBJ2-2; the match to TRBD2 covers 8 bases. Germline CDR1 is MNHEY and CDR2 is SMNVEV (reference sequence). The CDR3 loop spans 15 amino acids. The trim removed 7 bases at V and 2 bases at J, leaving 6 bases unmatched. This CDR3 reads CASTLGLGNTGELFF. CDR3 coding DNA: TGTGCCAGCACCCTGGGACTAGGAAACACCGGGGAGCTGTTTTTT.

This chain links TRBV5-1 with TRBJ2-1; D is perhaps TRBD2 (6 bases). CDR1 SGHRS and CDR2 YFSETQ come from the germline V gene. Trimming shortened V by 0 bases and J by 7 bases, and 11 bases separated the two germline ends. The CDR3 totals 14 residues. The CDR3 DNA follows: TGCGCCAGCAGCTTGGGGAGCGCGGGGAATGAGCAGTTCTTC. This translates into CASSLGSAGNEQFF.

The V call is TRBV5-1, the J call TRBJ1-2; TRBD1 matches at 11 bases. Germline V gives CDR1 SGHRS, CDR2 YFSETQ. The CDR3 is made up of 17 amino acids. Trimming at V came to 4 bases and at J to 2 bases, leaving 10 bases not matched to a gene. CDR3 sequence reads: CASSQRTGGAPNYGYTF. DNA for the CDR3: TGCGCCAGCAGCCAAAGGACAGGGGGCGCCCCCAACTATGGCTACACCTTC.

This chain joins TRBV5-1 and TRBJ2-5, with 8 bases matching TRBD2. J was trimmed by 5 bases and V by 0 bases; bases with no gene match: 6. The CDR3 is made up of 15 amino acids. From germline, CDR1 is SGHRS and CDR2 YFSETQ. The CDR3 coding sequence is TGCGCCAGCAGCTTGGGGACTAGCTCGGGCGAGACCCAGTACTTC. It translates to CASSLGTSSGETQYF.

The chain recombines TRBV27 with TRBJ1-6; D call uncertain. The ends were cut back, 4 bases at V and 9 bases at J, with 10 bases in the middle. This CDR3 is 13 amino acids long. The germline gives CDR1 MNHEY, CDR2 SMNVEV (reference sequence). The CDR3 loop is CASSSDGSSPLHF. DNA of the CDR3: TGTGCCAGCAGTTCGGACGGGAGTTCACCCCTCCACTTT.

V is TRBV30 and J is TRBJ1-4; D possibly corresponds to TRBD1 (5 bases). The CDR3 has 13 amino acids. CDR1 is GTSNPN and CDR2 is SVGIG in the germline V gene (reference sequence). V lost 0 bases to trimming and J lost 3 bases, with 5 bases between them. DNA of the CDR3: TGTGCCTGGAGTGTAGGGGCTAATGAAAAACTGTTTTTT. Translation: CAWSVGANEKLFF. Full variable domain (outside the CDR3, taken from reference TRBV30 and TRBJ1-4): SQTIHQWPATLVQPVGSPLSLECTVEGTSNPNLYWYRQAAGRGLQLLFYSVGIGQISSEVPQNLSASRPQDRQFILSSKKLLLSDSGFYLCAWSVGANEKLFFGSGTQLSVL.

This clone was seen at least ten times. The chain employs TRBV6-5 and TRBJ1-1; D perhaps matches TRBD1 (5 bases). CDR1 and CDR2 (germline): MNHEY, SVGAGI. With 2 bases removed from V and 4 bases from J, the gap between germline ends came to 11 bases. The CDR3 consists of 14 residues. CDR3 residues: CASSYQYGGTEAFF. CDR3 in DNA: TGTGCCAGCAGTTACCAGTACGGGGGCACTGAAGCTTTCTTT.

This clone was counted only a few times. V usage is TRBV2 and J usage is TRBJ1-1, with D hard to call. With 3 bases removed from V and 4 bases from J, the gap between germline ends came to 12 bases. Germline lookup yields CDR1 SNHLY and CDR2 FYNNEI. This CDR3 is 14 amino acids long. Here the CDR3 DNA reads TGTGCCAGCAGTGAGGAGGTTTTCGGCACTGAAGCTTTCTTT. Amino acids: CASSEEVFGTEAFF. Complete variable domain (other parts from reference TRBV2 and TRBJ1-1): EPEVTQTPSHQVTQMGQEVILRCVPISNHLYFYWYRQILGQKVEFLVSFYNNEISEKSEIFDDQFSVERPDGSNFTLKIRSTKLEDSAMYFCASSEEVFGTEAFFGQGTRLTVV.

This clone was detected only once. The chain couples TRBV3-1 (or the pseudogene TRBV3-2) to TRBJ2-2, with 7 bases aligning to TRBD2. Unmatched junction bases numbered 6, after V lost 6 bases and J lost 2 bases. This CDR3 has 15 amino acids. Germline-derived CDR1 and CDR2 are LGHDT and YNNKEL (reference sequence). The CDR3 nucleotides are TGTGCCAGCAGTCCGACGGGACTAAACACCGGGGAGCTGTTTTTT. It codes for CASSPTGLNTGELFF.

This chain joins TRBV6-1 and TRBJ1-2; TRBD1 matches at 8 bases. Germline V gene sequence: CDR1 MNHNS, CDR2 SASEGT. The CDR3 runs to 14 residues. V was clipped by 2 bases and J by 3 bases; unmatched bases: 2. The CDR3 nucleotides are TGTGCCAGCAGTGAACTGGACAGGGACTATGGCTACACCTTC. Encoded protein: CASSELDRDYGYTF.

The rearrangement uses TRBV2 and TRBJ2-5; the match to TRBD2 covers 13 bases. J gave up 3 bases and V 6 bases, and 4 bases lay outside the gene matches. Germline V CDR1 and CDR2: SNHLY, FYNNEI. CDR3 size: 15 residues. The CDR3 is CASRRLAGGEETQYF. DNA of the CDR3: TGTGCCAGCAGGAGACTAGCGGGGGGAGAAGAGACCCAGTACTTC.

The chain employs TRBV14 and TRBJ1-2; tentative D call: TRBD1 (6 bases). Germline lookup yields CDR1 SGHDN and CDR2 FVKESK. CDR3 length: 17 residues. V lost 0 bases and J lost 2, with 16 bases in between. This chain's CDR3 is CASSQDPQGPFNYGYTF. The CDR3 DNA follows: TGTGCCAGCAGCCAAGATCCGCAGGGGCCATTCAACTATGGCTACACCTTC.

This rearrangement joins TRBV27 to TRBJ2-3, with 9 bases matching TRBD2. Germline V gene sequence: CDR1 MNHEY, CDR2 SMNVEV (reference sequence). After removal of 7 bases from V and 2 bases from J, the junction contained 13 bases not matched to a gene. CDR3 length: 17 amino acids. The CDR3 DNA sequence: TGTGCCAGCAATCCCCTTAGCGGGGGCCCTTCCACAGATACGCAGTATTTT. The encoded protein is CASNPLSGGPSTDTQYF.

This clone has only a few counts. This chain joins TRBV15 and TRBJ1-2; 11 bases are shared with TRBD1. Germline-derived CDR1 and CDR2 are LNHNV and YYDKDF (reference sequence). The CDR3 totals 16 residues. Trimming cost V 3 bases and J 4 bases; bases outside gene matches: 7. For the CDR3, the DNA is TGTGCCACCAGCAGTGAGGGACAGGGGGTACTCTATGGCTACACCTTC. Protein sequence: CATSSEGQGVLYGYTF.

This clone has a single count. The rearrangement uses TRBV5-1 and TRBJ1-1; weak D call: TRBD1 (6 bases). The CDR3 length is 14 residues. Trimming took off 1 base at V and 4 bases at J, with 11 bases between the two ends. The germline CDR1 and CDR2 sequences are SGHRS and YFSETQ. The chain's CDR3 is CASSLTGLSTEAFF. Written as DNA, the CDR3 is TGCGCCAGCAGCTTGACAGGGTTGAGCACTGAAGCTTTCTTT. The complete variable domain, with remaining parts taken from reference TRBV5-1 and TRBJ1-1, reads KAGVTQTPRYLIKTRGQQVTLSCSPISGHRSVSWYQQTPGQGLQFLFEYFSETQRNKGNFPGRFSGRQFSNSRSEMNVSTLELGDSALYLCASSLTGLSTEAFFGQGTRLTVV.

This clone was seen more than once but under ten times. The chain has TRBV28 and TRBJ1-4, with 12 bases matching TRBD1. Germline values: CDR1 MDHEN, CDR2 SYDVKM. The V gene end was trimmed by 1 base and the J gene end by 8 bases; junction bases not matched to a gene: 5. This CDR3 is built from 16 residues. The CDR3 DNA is TGTGCCAGCAGTTTATCGCGGGACAGGGGGCAAGAAAAACTGTTTTTT. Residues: CASSLSRDRGQEKLFF.

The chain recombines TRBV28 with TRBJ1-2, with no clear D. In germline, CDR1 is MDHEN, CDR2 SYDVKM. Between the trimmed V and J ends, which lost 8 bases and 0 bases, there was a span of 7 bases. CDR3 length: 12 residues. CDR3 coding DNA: TGTGCCAGCCAATCAACTAACTATGGCTACACCTTC. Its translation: CASQSTNYGYTF.

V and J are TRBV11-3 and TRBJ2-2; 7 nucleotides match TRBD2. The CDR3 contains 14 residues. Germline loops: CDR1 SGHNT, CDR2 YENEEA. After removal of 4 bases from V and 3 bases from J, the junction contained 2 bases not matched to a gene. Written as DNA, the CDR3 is TGTGCCAGCAGCTGGGGGGGACACACCGGGGAGCTGTTTTTT. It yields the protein CASSWGGHTGELFF.

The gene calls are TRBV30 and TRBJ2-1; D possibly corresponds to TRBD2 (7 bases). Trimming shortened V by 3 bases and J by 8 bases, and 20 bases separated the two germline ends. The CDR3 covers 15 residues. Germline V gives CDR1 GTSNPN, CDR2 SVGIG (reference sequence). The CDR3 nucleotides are TGTGCCTGGAGGGGAGGGTGGGGGCCTTCCGATGAGCAGTTCTTC. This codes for CAWRGGWGPSDEQFF.

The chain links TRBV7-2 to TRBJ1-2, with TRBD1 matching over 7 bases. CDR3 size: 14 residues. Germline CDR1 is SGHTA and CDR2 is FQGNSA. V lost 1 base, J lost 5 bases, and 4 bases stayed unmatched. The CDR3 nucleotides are TGTGCCAGCAGCTTAGTAGGGACAGATTATGGCTACACCTTC. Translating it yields CASSLVGTDYGYTF.

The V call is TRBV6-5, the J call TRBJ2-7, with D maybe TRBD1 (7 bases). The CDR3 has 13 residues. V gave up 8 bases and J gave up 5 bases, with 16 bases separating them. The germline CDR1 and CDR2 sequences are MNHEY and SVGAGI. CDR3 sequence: CASRPGGGNEQYF. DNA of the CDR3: TGTGCCAGCCGTCCAGGGGGAGGTAACGAGCAGTACTTC.